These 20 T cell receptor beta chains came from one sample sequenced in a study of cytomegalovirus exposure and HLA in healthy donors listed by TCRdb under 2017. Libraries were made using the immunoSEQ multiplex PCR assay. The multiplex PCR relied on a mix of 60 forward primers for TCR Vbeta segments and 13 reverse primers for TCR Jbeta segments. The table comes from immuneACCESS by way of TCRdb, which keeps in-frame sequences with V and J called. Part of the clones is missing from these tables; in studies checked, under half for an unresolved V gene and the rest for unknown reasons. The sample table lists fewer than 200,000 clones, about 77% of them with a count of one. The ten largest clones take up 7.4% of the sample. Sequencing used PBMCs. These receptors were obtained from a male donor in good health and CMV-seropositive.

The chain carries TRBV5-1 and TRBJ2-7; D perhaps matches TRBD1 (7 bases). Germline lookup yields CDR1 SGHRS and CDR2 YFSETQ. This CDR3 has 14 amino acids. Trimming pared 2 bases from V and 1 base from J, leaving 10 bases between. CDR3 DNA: TGCGCCAGCAGCTTCCAGGGGGGTTCCTACGAGCAGTACTTC. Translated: CASSFQGGSYEQYF.

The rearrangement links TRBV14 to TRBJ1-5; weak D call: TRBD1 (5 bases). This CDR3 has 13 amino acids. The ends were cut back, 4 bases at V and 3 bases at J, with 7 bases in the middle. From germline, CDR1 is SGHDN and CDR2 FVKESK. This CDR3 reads CASSPGLNQPQHF. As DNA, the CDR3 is TGTGCCAGCAGCCCGGGACTCAATCAGCCCCAGCATTTT.

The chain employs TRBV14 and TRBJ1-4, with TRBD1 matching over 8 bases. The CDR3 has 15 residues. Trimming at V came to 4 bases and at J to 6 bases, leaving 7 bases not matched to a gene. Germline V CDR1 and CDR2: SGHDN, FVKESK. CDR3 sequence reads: CASSLRTGWDEKLFF. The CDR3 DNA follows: TGTGCCAGCAGCCTCCGGACAGGGTGGGATGAAAAACTGTTTTTT.

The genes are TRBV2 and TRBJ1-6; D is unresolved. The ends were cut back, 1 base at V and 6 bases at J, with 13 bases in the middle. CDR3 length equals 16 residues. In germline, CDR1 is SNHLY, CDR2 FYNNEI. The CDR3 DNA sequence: TGTGCCAGCAGTGAAGGCCGGGTCGCTGCTAATTCACCCCTCCACTTT. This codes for CASSEGRVAANSPLHF.

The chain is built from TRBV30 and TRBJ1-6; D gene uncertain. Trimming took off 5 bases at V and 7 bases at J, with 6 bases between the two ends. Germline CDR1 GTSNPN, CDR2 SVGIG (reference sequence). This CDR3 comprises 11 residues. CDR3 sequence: CAWEGNSPLHF. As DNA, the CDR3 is TGTGCCTGGGAGGGAAATTCACCCCTCCACTTT.

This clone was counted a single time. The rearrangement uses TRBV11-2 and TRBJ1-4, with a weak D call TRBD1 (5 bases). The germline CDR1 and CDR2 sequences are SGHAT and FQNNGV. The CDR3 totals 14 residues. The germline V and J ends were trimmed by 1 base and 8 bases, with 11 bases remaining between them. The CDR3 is CASSLGQSWEKLFF. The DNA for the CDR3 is TGTGCCAGCAGCTTAGGACAGTCTTGGGAAAAACTGTTTTTT.

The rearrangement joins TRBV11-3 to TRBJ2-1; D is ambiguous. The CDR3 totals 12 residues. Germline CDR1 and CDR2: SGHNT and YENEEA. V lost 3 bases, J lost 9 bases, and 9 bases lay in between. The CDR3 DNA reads TGTGCCAGCAGCTTCTCCAGAGGTGAGCAGTTCTTC. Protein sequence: CASSFSRGEQFF.

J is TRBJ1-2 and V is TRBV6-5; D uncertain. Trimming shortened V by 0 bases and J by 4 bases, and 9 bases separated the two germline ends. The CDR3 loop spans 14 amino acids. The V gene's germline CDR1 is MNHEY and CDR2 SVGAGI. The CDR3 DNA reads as TGTGCCAGCAGTTACTCGCAGGCTCCCTATGGCTACACCTTC. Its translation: CASSYSQAPYGYTF.

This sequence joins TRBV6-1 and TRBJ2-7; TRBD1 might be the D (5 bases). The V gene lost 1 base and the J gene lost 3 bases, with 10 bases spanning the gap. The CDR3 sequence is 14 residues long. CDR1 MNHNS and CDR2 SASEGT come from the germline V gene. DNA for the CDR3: TGTGCCAGCAGTGAAGTAGGGGCAGTCTACGAGCAGTACTTC. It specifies CASSEVGAVYEQYF.

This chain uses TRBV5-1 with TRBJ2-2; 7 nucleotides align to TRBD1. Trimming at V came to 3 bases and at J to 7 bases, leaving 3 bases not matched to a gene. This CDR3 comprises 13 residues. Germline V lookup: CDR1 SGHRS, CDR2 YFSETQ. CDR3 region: CASSSTGIGELFF. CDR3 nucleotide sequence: TGCGCCAGCAGCTCGACAGGGATCGGGGAGCTGTTTTTT.

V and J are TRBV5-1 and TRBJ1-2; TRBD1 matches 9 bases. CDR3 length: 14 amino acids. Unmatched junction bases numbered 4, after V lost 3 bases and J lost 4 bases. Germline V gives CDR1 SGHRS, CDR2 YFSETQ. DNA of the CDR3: TGCGCCAGCAGCTCACAGGGGGCTGTCTATGGCTACACCTTC. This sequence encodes CASSSQGAVYGYTF.

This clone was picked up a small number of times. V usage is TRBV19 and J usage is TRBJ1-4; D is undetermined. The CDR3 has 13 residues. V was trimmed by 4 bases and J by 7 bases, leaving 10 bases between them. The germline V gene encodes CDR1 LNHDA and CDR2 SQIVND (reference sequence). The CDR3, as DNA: TGTGCCAGTAGTAAAAGGGAGAGTGAAAAACTGTTTTTT. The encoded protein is CASSKRESEKLFF.

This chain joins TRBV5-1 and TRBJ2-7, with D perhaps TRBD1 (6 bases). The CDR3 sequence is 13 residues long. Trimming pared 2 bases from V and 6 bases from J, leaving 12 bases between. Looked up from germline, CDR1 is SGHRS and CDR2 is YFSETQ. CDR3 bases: TGCGCCAGCAGCTTCGGCAGGGGTTCCGAGCAGTACTTC. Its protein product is CASSFGRGSEQYF.

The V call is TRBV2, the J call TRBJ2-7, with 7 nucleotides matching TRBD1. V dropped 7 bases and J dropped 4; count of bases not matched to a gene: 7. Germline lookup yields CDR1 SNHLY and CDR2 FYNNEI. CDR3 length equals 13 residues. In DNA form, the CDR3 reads TGTGCCAGCATCCCAGGGGGTGGGTACGAGCAGTACTTC. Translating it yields CASIPGGGYEQYF.

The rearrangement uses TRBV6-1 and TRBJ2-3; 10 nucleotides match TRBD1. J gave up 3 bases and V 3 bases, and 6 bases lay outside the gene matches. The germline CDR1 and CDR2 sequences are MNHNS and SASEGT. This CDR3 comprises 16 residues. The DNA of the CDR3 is TGTGCCAGCAGTGACCCTCCGGGACAGGGGACAGATACGCAGTATTTT. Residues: CASSDPPGQGTDTQYF.

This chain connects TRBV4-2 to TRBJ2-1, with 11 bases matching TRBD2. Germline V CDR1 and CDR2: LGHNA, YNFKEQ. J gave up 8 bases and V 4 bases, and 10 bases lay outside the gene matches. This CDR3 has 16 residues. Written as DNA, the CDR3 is TGTGCCAGCAGCCCGCATCCTAGCGGGGGGTTCTATGAGCAGTTCTTC. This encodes CASSPHPSGGFYEQFF.

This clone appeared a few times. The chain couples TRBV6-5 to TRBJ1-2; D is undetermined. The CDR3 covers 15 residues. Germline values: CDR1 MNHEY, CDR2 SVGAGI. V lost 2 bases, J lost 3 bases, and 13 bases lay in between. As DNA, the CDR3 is TGTGCCAGCAGTTACCGGTCAGGTGGCTACTATGGCTACACCTTC. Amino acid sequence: CASSYRSGGYYGYTF.

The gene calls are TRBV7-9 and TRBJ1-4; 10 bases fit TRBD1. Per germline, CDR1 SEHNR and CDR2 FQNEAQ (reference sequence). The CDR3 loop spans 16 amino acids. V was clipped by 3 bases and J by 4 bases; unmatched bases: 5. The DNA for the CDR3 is TGTGCCAGCAGCTTCCCAGGACAGGGGGATAATGAAAAACTGTTTTTT. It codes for CASSFPGQGDNEKLFF.

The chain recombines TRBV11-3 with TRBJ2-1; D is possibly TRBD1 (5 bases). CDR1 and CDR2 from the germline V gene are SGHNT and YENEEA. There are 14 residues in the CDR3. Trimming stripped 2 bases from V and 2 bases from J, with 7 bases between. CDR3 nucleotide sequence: TGTGCCAGCAGCTTACAGGGTCCCTACAATGAGCAGTTCTTC. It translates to CASSLQGPYNEQFF.

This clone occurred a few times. The CDR3 coding sequence is TGTGCCAGCAGCGACACAGGGAACACTGAAGCTTTCTTT. As protein: CASSDTGNTEAFF. The gene calls are TRBV7-3 and TRBJ1-1, with D perhaps matching TRBD1 (5 bases). The CDR3 length is 13 residues. Germline V CDR1 and CDR2: SGHTA, FQGTGA. The V end was cut by 5 bases, the J end by 1 base, with 8 bases between. Drawing the rest from reference TRBV7-3 and TRBJ1-1, the complete variable domain is GAGVSQTPSNKVTEKGKYVELRCDPISGHTALYWYRQSLGQGPEFLIYFQGTGAADDSGLPNDRFFAVRPEGSVSTLKIQRTERGDSAVYLCASSDTGNTEAFFGQGTRLTVV.